This T cell receptor (beta chain) stems from a study of cytomegalovirus exposure and HLA in healthy donors. Notes on the study in general: Earlier results showed most TCR beta V segments being productive about 87% or about 30% of the time. Some V segments, including TRBV6-2 and TRBV6-3, were excluded as indistinguishable.

As regards this clone: Its specificity is unknown.

The CDR3 is made up of 15 amino acids. With 4 bases removed from V and 3 bases from J, the gap between germline ends came to 16 bases. Germline V gene data show CDR1 as SGHKS and CDR2 as YYEKEE (reference sequence). The PCR had 60 Vbeta and 13 Jbeta primers. Sequencing was performed with immunoSEQ multiplex PCR; in TCRdb, only in-frame clones are kept and a portion is missing. The data contain roughly 100,000 clones, about 60% of them singletons. Healthy bone marrow donors supplied every sample. This receptor was taken from a human donor in good health. Sequenced sample: PBMCs. The chain is built from TRBV5-5 and TRBJ2-5, with D perhaps matching TRBD2 (5 bases). The CDR3 DNA is TGTGCCAGCAGCCCGCTACAGCGGACGGAAGAGACCCAGTACTTC. Translated: CASSPLQRTEETQYF.